This is a list of T cell receptor beta chains from one sample in a study of technical replicates of blood from a few donors. Sequencing was performed with immunoSEQ multiplex PCR; in TCRdb, only in-frame clones are kept and a portion is missing. The sample consists of 80,000 to 95,000 clones, approximately 95% of them appearing once. The sequencing input was T cells isolated from PBMCs. All receptors derive from a human donor in good health. Both conserved end residues are part of each CDR3. Each record gives: CDR3 protein, CDR3 DNA, D gene, clone size, V gene, J gene. D genes are given only for firm matches. A row's size may be missing; if present it is once, few, many or a size class.

CDR3 protein: CAGLGQDEKLFF
CDR3 DNA: TGTGCCGGCCTGGGGCAGGATGAAAAACTGTTTTTT
D gene: -
clone size: -
V gene: TRBV19
J gene: TRBJ1-4

CDR3 protein: CSVVGRGPGETQYF
CDR3 DNA: TGCAGCGTTGTTGGTCGAGGGCCGGGGGAGACCCAGTACTTC
D gene: -
clone size: -
V gene: TRBV29-1
J gene: TRBJ2-5

CDR3 protein: CASSHRQGNEQYF
CDR3 DNA: TGTGCCAGCAGCCATAGACAGGGTAACGAGCAGTACTTC
D gene: TRBD1
clone size: -
V gene: TRBV7-8
J gene: TRBJ2-7

CDR3 protein: CASNLGRGQNEQFF
CDR3 DNA: TGTGCCAGCAACTTGGGCAGGGGGCAGAATGAGCAGTTCTTC
D gene: TRBD1
clone size: -
V gene: TRBV7-3
J gene: TRBJ2-1

CDR3 protein: CAWTPRGNQPQHF
CDR3 DNA: TGTGCCTGGACCCCTCGTGGCAATCAGCCCCAGCATTTT
D gene: -
clone size: -
V gene: TRBV30
J gene: TRBJ1-5

CDR3 protein: CASSSGGTGVRETQYF
CDR3 DNA: TGCGCCAGCAGCTCGGGGGGGACAGGGGTAAGAGAGACCCAGTACTTC
D gene: TRBD1
clone size: once
V gene: TRBV5-1
J gene: TRBJ2-5

CDR3 protein: CAISNRPGGEDTQYF
CDR3 DNA: TGTGCCATCAGTAATCGGCCAGGGGGAGAAGATACGCAGTATTTT
D gene: TRBD1
clone size: -
V gene: TRBV10-3
J gene: TRBJ2-3

CDR3 protein: CASSPRQAGANVLTF
CDR3 DNA: TGTGCCAGCAGCCCTCGACAGGCCGGGGCCAACGTCCTGACTTTC
D gene: -
clone size: once
V gene: TRBV5-6
J gene: TRBJ2-6

CDR3 protein: CAISASTSGGGEQFF
CDR3 DNA: TGTGCCATCAGCGCCTCGACTAGCGGAGGGGGGGAGCAGTTCTTC
D gene: TRBD2
clone size: -
V gene: TRBV10-3
J gene: TRBJ2-1

CDR3 protein: CASAHQTGEDQPQHF
CDR3 DNA: TGTGCCTCCGCTCACCAAACGGGGGAGGATCAGCCCCAGCATTTT
D gene: -
clone size: -
V gene: TRBV19
J gene: TRBJ1-5

CDR3 protein: CASSYQQGGGELFF
CDR3 DNA: TGTGCCAGCAGCTACCAACAGGGTGGCGGGGAGCTGTTTTTT
D gene: -
clone size: -
V gene: TRBV6-5
J gene: TRBJ2-2

CDR3 protein: CASSGGGIRSFNEQFF
CDR3 DNA: TGTGCCAGCAGTGGCGGCGGGATCAGGAGCTTCAATGAGCAGTTCTTC
D gene: -
clone size: -
V gene: TRBV25-1
J gene: TRBJ2-1

CDR3 protein: CASSDVKGRAGWGEQFF
CDR3 DNA: TGTGCCAGCAGTGATGTTAAGGGCAGAGCGGGATGGGGTGAGCAGTTCTTC
D gene: TRBD2
clone size: -
V gene: TRBV6-4
J gene: TRBJ2-1

CDR3 protein: CSVGQGSGELFF
CDR3 DNA: TGCAGCGTTGGACAGGGGTCTGGGGAGCTGTTTTTT
D gene: TRBD1
clone size: -
V gene: TRBV29-1
J gene: TRBJ2-2

CDR3 protein: CASRATPGQGINEQYF
CDR3 DNA: TGTGCCAGCAGAGCTACTCCGGGACAGGGTATCAACGAGCAGTACTTC
D gene: TRBD1
clone size: -
V gene: TRBV2
J gene: TRBJ2-7

CDR3 protein: CASSLVSVGADNTGELFF
CDR3 DNA: TGCGCCAGCAGCTTGGTGAGCGTGGGGGCAGACAACACCGGGGAGCTGTTTTTT
D gene: -
clone size: -
V gene: TRBV5-1
J gene: TRBJ2-2

CDR3 protein: CASNHLLNTEAFF
CDR3 DNA: TGTGCCAGTAATCACTTGTTGAACACTGAAGCTTTCTTT
D gene: -
clone size: -
V gene: TRBV19
J gene: TRBJ1-1

CDR3 protein: CASSFTGIVETQYF
CDR3 DNA: TGTGCCAGCAGTTTTACAGGAATTGTCGAGACCCAGTACTTC
D gene: -
clone size: -
V gene: TRBV27
J gene: TRBJ2-5

CDR3 protein: CASSVERGIQETQYF
CDR3 DNA: TGTGCCAGCAGCGTAGAGCGGGGGATCCAAGAGACCCAGTACTTC
D gene: TRBD2
clone size: -
V gene: TRBV9
J gene: TRBJ2-5

CDR3 protein: CASKITASGNTIYF
CDR3 DNA: TGTGCCAGCAAAATCACTGCTTCTGGAAACACCATATATTTT
D gene: -
clone size: -
V gene: TRBV7-2
J gene: TRBJ1-3

CDR3 protein: CASSYSQGILNTEAFF
CDR3 DNA: TGTGCCAGCAGTTACTCCCAGGGTATTTTGAACACTGAAGCTTTCTTT
D gene: -
clone size: -
V gene: TRBV6-5
J gene: TRBJ1-1

CDR3 protein: CASSAGQGVNTEAFF
CDR3 DNA: TGTGCCAGCAGCGCTGGACAGGGGGTGAACACTGAAGCTTTCTTT
D gene: TRBD1
clone size: -
V gene: TRBV7-9
J gene: TRBJ1-1

CDR3 protein: CASSPKGGDTDTQYF
CDR3 DNA: TGTGCCAGCAGTCCGAAAGGGGGGGACACAGATACGCAGTATTTT
D gene: -
clone size: -
V gene: TRBV7-9
J gene: TRBJ2-3

CDR3 protein: CASTPTPGDGNTIYF
CDR3 DNA: TGTGCCAGCACGCCGACCCCAGGGGATGGAAACACCATATATTTT
D gene: -
clone size: -
V gene: TRBV6-1
J gene: TRBJ1-3

CDR3 protein: CASSSYTGGNGYTF
CDR3 DNA: TGTGCCAGCAGCTCATACACAGGGGGCAATGGCTACACCTTC
D gene: TRBD1
clone size: -
V gene: TRBV13
J gene: TRBJ1-2

CDR3 protein: CASSITGQGTSEQYF
CDR3 DNA: TGCGCCAGCAGCATAACCGGACAGGGTACGAGCGAGCAGTACTTC
D gene: TRBD1
clone size: -
V gene: TRBV5-1
J gene: TRBJ2-7

CDR3 protein: CASSLTQGLTGELFF
CDR3 DNA: TGCGCCAGCAGCTTGACCCAGGGGCTCACCGGGGAGCTGTTTTTT
D gene: -
clone size: -
V gene: TRBV5-1
J gene: TRBJ2-2

CDR3 protein: CASSESGPGQANQPQHF
CDR3 DNA: TGCGCCAGCAGTGAGTCGGGACCCGGACAGGCTAATCAGCCCCAGCATTTT
D gene: TRBD1
clone size: -
V gene: TRBV10-2
J gene: TRBJ1-5

CDR3 protein: CASTYENTDRYEQYF
CDR3 DNA: TGTGCCAGCACCTACGAGAATACGGACAGATACGAGCAGTACTTC
D gene: -
clone size: -
V gene: TRBV6-5
J gene: TRBJ2-7

CDR3 protein: CASSQVGTPGYTF
CDR3 DNA: TGCGCCAGCAGCCAAGTCGGGACACCTGGCTACACCTTC
D gene: -
clone size: -
V gene: TRBV4-1
J gene: TRBJ1-2

CDR3 protein: CASSSLAGFTDTQYF
CDR3 DNA: TGTGCCAGCAGTTCTCTAGCGGGATTCACAGATACGCAGTATTTT
D gene: TRBD2
clone size: -
V gene: TRBV28
J gene: TRBJ2-3

CDR3 protein: CASSFGEYTEAFF
CDR3 DNA: TGCGCCAGCAGCTTTGGGGAGTACACTGAAGCTTTCTTT
D gene: -
clone size: few
V gene: TRBV5-1
J gene: TRBJ1-1

CDR3 protein: CASSQDPHSGGAGETQYF
CDR3 DNA: TGCGCCAGCAGCCAAGATCCGCATAGCGGGGGGGCCGGGGAGACCCAGTACTTC
D gene: TRBD2
clone size: -
V gene: TRBV4-1
J gene: TRBJ2-5

CDR3 protein: CASGRQGVPEAFF
CDR3 DNA: TGTGCCAGCGGAAGACAGGGGGTCCCTGAAGCTTTCTTT
D gene: TRBD1
clone size: -
V gene: TRBV6-1
J gene: TRBJ1-1

CDR3 protein: CAAKGQGNTEAFF
CDR3 DNA: TGTGCCGCAAAAGGACAGGGCAACACTGAAGCTTTCTTT
D gene: TRBD1
clone size: few
V gene: TRBV19
J gene: TRBJ1-1

CDR3 protein: CASSLTGAINQPQHF
CDR3 DNA: TGCGCCAGCAGTTTGACAGGTGCTATCAATCAGCCCCAGCATTTT
D gene: -
clone size: -
V gene: TRBV5-1
J gene: TRBJ1-5

CDR3 protein: CASSNTGSYEQYF
CDR3 DNA: TGTGCCAGCAGTAACACAGGGTCCTACGAGCAGTACTTC
D gene: -
clone size: -
V gene: TRBV2
J gene: TRBJ2-7

CDR3 protein: CASSLSPLAKLAAASTDTQYF
CDR3 DNA: TGTGCCAGCAGTTTATCCCCCTTGGCAAAACTAGCGGCTGCTAGCACAGATACGCAGTATTTT
D gene: TRBD2
clone size: -
V gene: TRBV28
J gene: TRBJ2-3

CDR3 protein: CASSQERQGIYGYTF
CDR3 DNA: TGCGCCAGCAGCCAAGAAAGACAGGGGATTTATGGCTACACCTTC
D gene: TRBD1
clone size: -
V gene: TRBV4-1
J gene: TRBJ1-2

CDR3 protein: CASSYSPGTGAEEQYF
CDR3 DNA: TGTGCCAGCAGTTACTCACCGGGGACAGGGGCCGAAGAGCAGTACTTC
D gene: TRBD1
clone size: -
V gene: TRBV6-6
J gene: TRBJ2-7

CDR3 protein: CASSQDPRGEQFF
CDR3 DNA: TGTGCCAGCAGCCAAGATCCCCGGGGTGAGCAGTTCTTC
D gene: -
clone size: -
V gene: TRBV14
J gene: TRBJ2-1

CDR3 protein: CASSDSAGEVKTQYF
CDR3 DNA: TGTGCCAGCAGTGACTCCGCGGGAGAGGTAAAGACCCAGTACTTC
D gene: TRBD2
clone size: -
V gene: TRBV2
J gene: TRBJ2-5

CDR3 protein: CAISEIRTGSVGNTIYF
CDR3 DNA: TGTGCCATCAGTGAGATAAGGACAGGCAGCGTTGGAAACACCATATATTTT
D gene: TRBD1
clone size: once
V gene: TRBV10-3
J gene: TRBJ1-3

CDR3 protein: CASSLSYRGGEPQYF
CDR3 DNA: TGTGCCAGCAGCCTCAGTTACCGGGGCGGGGAGCCCCAGTACTTC
D gene: -
clone size: -
V gene: TRBV7-6
J gene: TRBJ2-5

CDR3 protein: CASSQSRDRGDELNQPQHF
CDR3 DNA: TGCGCCAGCAGTCAATCGCGGGACAGGGGGGACGAACTGAATCAGCCCCAGCATTTT
D gene: TRBD1
clone size: -
V gene: TRBV23-1
J gene: TRBJ1-5

CDR3 protein: CASSPQTDTQYF
CDR3 DNA: TGTGCCAGTAGTCCCCAGACAGATACGCAGTATTTT
D gene: -
clone size: -
V gene: TRBV19
J gene: TRBJ2-3

CDR3 protein: CASSLDQVVGWNSPLHF
CDR3 DNA: TGTGCCAGCAGCTTGGATCAGGTTGTTGGTTGGAATTCACCCCTCCACTTT
D gene: -
clone size: -
V gene: TRBV5-6
J gene: TRBJ1-6

CDR3 protein: CASSSPSGRGADTQYF
CDR3 DNA: TGTGCCAGCAGTTCCCCTAGCGGGAGGGGGGCAGATACGCAGTATTTT
D gene: TRBD2
clone size: -
V gene: TRBV28
J gene: TRBJ2-3

CDR3 protein: CASSNSGGETDTQYF
CDR3 DNA: TGTGCCAGCAGTAACAGCGGGGGGGAGACAGATACGCAGTATTTT
D gene: TRBD2
clone size: once
V gene: TRBV6-5
J gene: TRBJ2-3

CDR3 protein: CSVEDGGAFGYTF
CDR3 DNA: TGCAGCGTTGAAGACGGGGGGGCGTTTGGCTACACCTTC
D gene: -
clone size: -
V gene: TRBV29-1
J gene: TRBJ1-2

CDR3 protein: CASGGQAVNTEAFF
CDR3 DNA: TGTGCCAGTGGAGGACAGGCTGTGAACACTGAAGCTTTCTTT
D gene: TRBD1
clone size: -
V gene: TRBV5-5
J gene: TRBJ1-1

CDR3 protein: CASSLIGEEQFF
CDR3 DNA: TGTGCCAGCAGTTTAATCGGAGAGGAGCAGTTCTTC
D gene: -
clone size: -
V gene: TRBV27
J gene: TRBJ2-1

CDR3 protein: CASRTSGTADTQYF
CDR3 DNA: TGCGCCAGCAGAACTAGCGGGACCGCAGATACGCAGTATTTT
D gene: TRBD2
clone size: -
V gene: TRBV5-1
J gene: TRBJ2-3

CDR3 protein: CASSVALNYGYTF
CDR3 DNA: TGTGCCAGCAGTGTGGCCTTGAACTATGGCTACACCTTC
D gene: -
clone size: -
V gene: TRBV6-1
J gene: TRBJ1-2

CDR3 protein: CASSPTSLNTEAFF
CDR3 DNA: TGTGCCAGCAGCCCGACAAGCTTGAACACTGAAGCTTTCTTT
D gene: -
clone size: once
V gene: TRBV7-9
J gene: TRBJ1-1